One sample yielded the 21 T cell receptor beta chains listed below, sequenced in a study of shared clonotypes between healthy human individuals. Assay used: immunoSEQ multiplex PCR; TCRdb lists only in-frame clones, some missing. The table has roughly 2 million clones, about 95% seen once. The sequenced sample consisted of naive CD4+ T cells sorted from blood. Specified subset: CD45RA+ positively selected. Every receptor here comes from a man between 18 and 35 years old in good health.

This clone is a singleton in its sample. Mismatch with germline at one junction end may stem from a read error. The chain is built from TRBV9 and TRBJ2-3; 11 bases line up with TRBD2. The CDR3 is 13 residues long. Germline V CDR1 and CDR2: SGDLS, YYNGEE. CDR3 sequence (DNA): TGTGCCAGTAGCGGGAGGGGGACAGATACGCAGTATTTT. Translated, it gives CASSGRGTDTQYF.

The DNA for the CDR3 is TGTGCCAGCAGCTTGGAGGCACCAGCCGAGCAGTACTTC. This sequence encodes CASSLEAPAEQYF. J is TRBJ2-7 and V is TRBV5-6; no clear D gene. Germline V gene lookup returns CDR1 SGHDT and CDR2 YYEEEE. This CDR3 is 13 amino acids long. V was cut by 0 bases and J by 6 bases, with 10 bases left in between. The whole variable domain, filled in from reference TRBV5-6 and TRBJ2-7, reads DAGVTQSPTHLIKTRGQQVTLRCSPKSGHDTVSWYQQALGQGPQFIFQYYEEEERQRGNFPDRFSGHQFPNYSSELNVNALLLGDSALYLCASSLEAPAEQYFGPGTRLTVT.

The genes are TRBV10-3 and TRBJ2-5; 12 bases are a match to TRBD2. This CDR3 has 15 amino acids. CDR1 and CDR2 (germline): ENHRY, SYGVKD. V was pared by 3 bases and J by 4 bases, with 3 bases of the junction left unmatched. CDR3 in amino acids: CAISDTGLAGETQYF. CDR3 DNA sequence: TGTGCCATCAGTGATACGGGACTAGCGGGAGAGACCCAGTACTTC.

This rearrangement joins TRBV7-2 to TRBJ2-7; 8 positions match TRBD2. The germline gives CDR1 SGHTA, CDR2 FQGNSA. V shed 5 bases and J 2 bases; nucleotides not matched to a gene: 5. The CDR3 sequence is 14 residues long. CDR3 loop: CASSPLAGPYEQYF. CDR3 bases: TGTGCCAGCAGCCCTCTAGCGGGCCCCTACGAGCAGTACTTC.

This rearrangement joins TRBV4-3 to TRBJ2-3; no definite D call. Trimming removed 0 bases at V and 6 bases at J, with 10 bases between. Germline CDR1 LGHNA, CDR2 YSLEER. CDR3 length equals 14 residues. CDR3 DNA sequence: TGCGCCAGCAGCCAAGACCAGTTGGGGGATACGCAGTATTTT. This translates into CASSQDQLGDTQYF.

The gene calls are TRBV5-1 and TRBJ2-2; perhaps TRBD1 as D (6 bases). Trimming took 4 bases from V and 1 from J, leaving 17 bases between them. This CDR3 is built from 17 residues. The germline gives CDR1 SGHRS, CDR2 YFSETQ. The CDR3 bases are TGCGCCAGCAGCCCCTCGACAGGCTTTTTGAACACCGGGGAGCTGTTTTTT. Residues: CASSPSTGFLNTGELFF.

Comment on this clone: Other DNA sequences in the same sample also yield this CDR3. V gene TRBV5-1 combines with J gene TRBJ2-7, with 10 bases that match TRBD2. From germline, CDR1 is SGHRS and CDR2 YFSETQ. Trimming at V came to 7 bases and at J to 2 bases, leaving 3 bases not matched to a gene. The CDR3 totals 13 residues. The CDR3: CASRTSGAYEQYF. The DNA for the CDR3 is TGCGCCAGCCGGACTAGCGGCGCCTACGAGCAGTACTTC.

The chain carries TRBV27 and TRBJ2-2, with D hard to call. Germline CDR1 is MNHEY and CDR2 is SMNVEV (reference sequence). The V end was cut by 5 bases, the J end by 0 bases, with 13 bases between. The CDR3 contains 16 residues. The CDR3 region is CASSPVYKANTGELFF. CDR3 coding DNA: TGTGCCAGCAGTCCAGTCTATAAAGCGAACACCGGGGAGCTGTTTTTT.

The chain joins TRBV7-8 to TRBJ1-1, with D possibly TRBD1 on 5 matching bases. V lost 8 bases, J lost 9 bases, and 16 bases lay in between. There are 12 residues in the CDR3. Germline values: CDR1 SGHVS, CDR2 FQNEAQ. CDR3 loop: CASLSGTAQAFF. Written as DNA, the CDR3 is TGTGCCAGCCTGTCGGGGACGGCGCAAGCTTTCTTT.

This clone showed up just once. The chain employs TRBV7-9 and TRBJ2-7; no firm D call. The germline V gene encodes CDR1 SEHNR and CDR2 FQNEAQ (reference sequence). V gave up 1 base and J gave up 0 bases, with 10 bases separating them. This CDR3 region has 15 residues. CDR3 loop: CASSLGDRSSYEQYF. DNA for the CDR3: TGTGCCAGCAGCTTAGGAGATAGGAGCTCCTACGAGCAGTACTTC.

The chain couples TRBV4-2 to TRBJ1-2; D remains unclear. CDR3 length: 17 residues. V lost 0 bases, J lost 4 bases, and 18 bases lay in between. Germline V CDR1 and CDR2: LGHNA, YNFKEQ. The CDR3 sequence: CASSQDNQADLSYGYTF. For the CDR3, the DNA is TGTGCCAGCAGCCAAGATAACCAGGCGGACCTAAGCTATGGCTACACCTTC.

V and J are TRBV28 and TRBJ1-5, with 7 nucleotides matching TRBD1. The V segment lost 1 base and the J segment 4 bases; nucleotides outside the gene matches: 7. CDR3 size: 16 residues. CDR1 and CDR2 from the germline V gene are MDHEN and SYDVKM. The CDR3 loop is CASSLLGRQGNQPQHF. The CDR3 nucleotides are TGTGCCAGCAGTTTATTGGGGAGACAGGGTAATCAGCCCCAGCATTTT.

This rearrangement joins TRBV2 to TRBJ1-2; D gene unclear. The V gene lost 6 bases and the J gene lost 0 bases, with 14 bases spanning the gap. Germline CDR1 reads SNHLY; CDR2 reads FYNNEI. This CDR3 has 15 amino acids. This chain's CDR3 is CASSVNPGTNYGYTF. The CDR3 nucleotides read TGTGCCAGCAGCGTAAATCCCGGGACTAACTATGGCTACACCTTC.

The CDR3 sequence: CAWRGSDFAEAFF. CDR3 DNA: TGTGCCTGGAGGGGATCGGACTTCGCTGAAGCTTTCTTT. This chain links TRBV30 with TRBJ1-1; D gene uncertain. Trimming removed 3 bases at V and 6 bases at J, with 14 bases between. Germline V gene data show CDR1 as GTSNPN and CDR2 as SVGIG (reference sequence). The CDR3 loop spans 13 amino acids. Variable domain in full (rest from reference TRBV30 and TRBJ1-1): SQTIHQWPATLVQPVGSPLSLECTVEGTSNPNLYWYRQAAGRGLQLLFYSVGIGQISSEVPQNLSASRPQDRQFILSSKKLLLSDSGFYLCAWRGSDFAEAFFGQGTRLTVV.

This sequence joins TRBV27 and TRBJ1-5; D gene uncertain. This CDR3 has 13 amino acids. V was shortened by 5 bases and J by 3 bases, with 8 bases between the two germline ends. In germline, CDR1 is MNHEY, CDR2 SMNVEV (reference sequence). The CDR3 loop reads CASSEDYNQPQHF. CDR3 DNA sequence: TGTGCCAGCAGTGAGGACTACAATCAGCCCCAGCATTTT.

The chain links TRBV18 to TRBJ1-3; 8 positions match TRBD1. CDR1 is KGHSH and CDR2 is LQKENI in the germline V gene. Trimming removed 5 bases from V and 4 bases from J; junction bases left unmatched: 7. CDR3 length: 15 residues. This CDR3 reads CASSRTTGDGNTIYF. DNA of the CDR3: TGTGCCAGCTCAAGGACGACAGGGGACGGAAACACCATATATTTT.

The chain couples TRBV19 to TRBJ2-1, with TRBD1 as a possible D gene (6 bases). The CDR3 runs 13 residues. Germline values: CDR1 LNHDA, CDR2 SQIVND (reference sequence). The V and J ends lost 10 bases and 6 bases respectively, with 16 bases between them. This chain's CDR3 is CAIRGPGINEQFF. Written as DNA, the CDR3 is TGTGCCATCAGGGGTCCGGGGATCAATGAGCAGTTCTTC.

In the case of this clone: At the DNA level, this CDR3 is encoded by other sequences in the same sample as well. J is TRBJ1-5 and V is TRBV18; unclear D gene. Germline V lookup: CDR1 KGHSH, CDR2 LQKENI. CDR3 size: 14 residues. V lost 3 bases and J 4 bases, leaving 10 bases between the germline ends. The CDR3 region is CASSPDGVNQPQHF. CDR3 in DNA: TGTGCCAGCTCACCGGACGGGGTTAATCAGCCCCAGCATTTT.

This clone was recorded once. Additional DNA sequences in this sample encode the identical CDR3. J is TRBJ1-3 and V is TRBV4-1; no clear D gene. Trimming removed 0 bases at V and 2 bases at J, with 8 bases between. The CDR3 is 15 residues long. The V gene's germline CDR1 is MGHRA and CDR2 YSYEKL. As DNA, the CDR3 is TGCGCCAGCAGCCAAGATGGAGGGACTGGAAACACCATATATTTT. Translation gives CASSQDGGTGNTIYF.

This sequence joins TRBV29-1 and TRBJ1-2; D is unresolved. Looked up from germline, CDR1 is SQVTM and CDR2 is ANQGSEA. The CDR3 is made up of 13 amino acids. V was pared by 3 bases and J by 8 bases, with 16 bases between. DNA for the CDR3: TGCAGCGTTGAGGGGTCGTTGTTTGAGGGCTACACCTTC. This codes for CSVEGSLFEGYTF.

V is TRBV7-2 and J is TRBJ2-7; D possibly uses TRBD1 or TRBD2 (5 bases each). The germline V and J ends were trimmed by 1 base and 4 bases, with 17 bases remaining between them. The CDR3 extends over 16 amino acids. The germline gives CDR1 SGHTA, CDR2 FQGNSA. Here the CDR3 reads CASSLVGAGGRYEQYF. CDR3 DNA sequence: TGTGCCAGCAGCTTAGTTGGGGCGGGCGGAAGGTACGAGCAGTACTTC.